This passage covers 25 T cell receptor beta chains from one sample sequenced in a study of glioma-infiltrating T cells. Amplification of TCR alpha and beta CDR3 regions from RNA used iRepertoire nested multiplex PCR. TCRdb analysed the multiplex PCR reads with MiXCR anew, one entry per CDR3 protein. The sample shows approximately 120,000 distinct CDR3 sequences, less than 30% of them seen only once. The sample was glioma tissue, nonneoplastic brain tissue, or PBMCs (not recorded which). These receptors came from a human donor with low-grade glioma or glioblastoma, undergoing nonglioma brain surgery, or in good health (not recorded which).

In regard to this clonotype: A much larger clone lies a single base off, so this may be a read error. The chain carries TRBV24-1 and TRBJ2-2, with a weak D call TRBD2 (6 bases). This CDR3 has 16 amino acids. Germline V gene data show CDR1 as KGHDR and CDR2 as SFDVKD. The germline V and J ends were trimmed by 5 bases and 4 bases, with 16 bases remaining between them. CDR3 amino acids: CATSGPTRATTGELFF. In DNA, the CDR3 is TGTGCCACCAGTGGTCCGACTAGGGCGACCACCGGGGAGCTGTTTTTT.

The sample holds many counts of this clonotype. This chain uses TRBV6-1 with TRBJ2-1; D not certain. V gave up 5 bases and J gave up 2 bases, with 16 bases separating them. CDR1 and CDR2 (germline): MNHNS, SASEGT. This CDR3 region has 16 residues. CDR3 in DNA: TGTGCCAGCAGTTCCCGATTCCAAGAGGCCTACAATGAGCAGTTCTTC. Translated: CASSSRFQEAYNEQFF.

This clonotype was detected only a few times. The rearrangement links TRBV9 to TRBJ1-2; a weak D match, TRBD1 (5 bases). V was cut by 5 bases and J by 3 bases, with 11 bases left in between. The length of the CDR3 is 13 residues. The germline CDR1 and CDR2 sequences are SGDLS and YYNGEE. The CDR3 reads CASSDGGDYGYTF. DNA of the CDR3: TGTGCCAGCAGTGACGGGGGGGACTATGGCTACACCTTC. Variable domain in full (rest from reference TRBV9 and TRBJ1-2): DSGVTQTPKHLITATGQRVTLRCSPRSGDLSVYWYQQSLDQGLQFLIQYYNGEERAKGNILERFSAQQFPDLHSELNLSSLELGDSALYFCASSDGGDYGYTFGSGTRLTVV.

The CDR3 spells CASSIDHGPQASYEQYF. The CDR3 DNA reads as TGTGCCAGTAGTATAGATCACGGCCCCCAAGCATCCTACGAGCAGTACTTC. The chain is built from TRBV19 and TRBJ2-7, with no clear D. This CDR3 has 17 amino acids. The V gene lost 0 bases and the J gene lost 1 base, with 16 bases spanning the gap. The germline V gene has CDR1 LNHDA and CDR2 SQIVND (reference sequence).

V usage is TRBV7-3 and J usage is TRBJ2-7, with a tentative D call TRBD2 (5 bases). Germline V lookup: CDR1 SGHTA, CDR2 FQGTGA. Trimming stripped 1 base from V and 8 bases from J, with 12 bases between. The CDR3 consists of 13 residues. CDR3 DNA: TGTGCCAGCAGCTTAAGCTCCCGGGGAAAGCAGTACTTC. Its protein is CASSLSSRGKQYF.

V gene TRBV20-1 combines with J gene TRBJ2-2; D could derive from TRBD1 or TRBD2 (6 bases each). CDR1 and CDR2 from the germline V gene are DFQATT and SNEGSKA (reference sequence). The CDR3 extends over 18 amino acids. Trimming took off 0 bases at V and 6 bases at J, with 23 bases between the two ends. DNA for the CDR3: TGCAGTGCTAGAGATTTCACGGGGGCGCGGAGTCTTGCCGGGGAGCTGTTTTTT. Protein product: CSARDFTGARSLAGELFF.

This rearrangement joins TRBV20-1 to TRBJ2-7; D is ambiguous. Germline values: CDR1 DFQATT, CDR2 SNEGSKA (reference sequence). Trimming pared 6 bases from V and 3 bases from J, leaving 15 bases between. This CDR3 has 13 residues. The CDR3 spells CSATSPVGYEQYF. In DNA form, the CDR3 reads TGCAGTGCAACTTCCCCGGTCGGCTACGAGCAGTACTTC.

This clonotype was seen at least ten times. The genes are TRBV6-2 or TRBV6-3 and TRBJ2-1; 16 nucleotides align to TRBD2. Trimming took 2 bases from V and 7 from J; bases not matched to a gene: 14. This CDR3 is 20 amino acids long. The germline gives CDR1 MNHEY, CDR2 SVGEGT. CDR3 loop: CASSYPEGTSGRASRNEQFF. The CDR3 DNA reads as TGTGCCAGCAGTTACCCCGAAGGGACTAGCGGGAGGGCCAGTAGGAATGAGCAGTTCTTC.

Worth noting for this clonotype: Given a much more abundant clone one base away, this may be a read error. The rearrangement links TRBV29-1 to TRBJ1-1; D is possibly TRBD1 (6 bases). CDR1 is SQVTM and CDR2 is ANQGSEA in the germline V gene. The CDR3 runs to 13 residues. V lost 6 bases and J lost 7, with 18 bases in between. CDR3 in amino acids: CSVSGALGNEAFF. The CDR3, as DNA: TGCAGCGTCTCAGGGGCGCTTGGCAATGAAGCTTTCTTT.

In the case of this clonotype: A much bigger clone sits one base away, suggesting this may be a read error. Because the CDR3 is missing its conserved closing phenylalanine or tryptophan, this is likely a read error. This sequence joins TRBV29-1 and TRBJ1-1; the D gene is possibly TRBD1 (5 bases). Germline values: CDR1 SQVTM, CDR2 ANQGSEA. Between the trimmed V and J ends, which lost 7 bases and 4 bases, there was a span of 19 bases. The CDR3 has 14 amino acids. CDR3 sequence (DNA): TGCAGCGCCATAGACAGACGAGGAACCACTGAAGCTTTCCTT. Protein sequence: CSAIDRRGTTEAFL.

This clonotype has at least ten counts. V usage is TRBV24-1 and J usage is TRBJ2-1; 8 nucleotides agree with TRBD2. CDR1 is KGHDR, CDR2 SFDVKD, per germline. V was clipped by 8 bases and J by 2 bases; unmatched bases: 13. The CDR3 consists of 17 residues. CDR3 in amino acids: CATIVKGGRWPYNEQFF. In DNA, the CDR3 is TGTGCCACCATAGTTAAAGGCGGGAGGTGGCCCTACAATGAGCAGTTCTTC.

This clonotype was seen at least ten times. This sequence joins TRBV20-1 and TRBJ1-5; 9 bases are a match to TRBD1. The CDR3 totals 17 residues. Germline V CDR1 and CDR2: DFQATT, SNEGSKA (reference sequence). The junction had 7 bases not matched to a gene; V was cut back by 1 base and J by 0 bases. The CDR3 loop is CSARAGTGTYSNQPQHF. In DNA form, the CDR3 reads TGCAGTGCTAGAGCCGGGACAGGGACATATAGCAATCAGCCCCAGCATTTT.

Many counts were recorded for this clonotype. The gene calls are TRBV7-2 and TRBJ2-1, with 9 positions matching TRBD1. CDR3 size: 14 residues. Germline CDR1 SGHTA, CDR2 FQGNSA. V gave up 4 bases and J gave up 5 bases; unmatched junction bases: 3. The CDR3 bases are TGTGCCAGCAGCTCCCGACAGGGGGACAATGAGCAGTTCTTC. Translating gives CASSSRQGDNEQFF.

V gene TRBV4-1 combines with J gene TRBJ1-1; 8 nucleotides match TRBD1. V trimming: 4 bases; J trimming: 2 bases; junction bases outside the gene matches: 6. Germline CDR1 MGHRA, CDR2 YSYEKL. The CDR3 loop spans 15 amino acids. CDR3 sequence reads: CASSPDRAPNTEAFF. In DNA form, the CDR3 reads TGCGCCAGCAGCCCGGACAGGGCACCTAACACTGAAGCTTTCTTT.

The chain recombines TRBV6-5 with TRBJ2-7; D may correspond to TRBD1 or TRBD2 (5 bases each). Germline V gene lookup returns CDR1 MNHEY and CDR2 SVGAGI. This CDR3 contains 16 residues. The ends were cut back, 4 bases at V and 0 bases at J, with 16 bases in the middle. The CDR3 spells CASSSWTQGTSYEQYF. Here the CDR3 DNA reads TGTGCCAGCAGTTCCTGGACCCAAGGGACCTCCTACGAGCAGTACTTC.

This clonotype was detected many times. The CDR3 loop reads CASSLAGTQPQHF. The DNA of the CDR3 is TGTGCCAGCAGTTTGGCAGGGACACAGCCCCAGCATTTT. The V gene is TRBV27, the J gene TRBJ1-5, with D possibly matching TRBD1 (6 bases). Trimming removed 3 bases at V and 7 bases at J, with 10 bases between. There are 13 residues in the CDR3. Germline V CDR1 and CDR2: MNHEY, SMNVEV (reference sequence).

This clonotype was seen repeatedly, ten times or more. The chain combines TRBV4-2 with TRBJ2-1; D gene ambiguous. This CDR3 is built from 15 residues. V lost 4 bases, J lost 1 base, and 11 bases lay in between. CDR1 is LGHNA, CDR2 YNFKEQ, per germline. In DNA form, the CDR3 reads TGTGCCAGCAGCCCTAGGATTTTTTCCTACAATGAGCAGTTCTTC. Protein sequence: CASSPRIFSYNEQFF.

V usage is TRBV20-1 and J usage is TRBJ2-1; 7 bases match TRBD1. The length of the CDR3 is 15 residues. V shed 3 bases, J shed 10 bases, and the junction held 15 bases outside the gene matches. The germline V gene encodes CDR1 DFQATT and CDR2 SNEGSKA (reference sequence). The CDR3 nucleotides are TGCAGTGCTAGCTCCCCCGGGACAGCTACGTACGAGCAGTTCTTC. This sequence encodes CSASSPGTATYEQFF.

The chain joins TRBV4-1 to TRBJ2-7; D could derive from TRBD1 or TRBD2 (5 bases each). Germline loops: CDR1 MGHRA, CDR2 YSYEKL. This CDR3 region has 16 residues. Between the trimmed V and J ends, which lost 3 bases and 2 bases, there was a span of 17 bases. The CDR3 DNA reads TGCGCCAGCAGCCAGGTTATATCCGGGACGACCTACGAGCAGTACTTC. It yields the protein CASSQVISGTTYEQYF.

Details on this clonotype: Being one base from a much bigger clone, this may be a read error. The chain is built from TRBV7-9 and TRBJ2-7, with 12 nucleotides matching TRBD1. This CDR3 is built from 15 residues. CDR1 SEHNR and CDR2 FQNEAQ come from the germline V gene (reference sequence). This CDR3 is CAGSSGTGGNYEQYF. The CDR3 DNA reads TGTGCCGGCAGCTCTGGGACAGGGGGCAACTACGAGCAGTACTTC.

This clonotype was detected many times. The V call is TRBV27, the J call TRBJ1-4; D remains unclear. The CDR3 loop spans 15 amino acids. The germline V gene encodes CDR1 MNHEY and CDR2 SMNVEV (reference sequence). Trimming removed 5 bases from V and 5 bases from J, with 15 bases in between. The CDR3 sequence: CASSLTVSPNEKLFF. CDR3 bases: TGTGCCAGCAGTCTCACAGTATCCCCCAATGAAAAACTGTTTTTT.

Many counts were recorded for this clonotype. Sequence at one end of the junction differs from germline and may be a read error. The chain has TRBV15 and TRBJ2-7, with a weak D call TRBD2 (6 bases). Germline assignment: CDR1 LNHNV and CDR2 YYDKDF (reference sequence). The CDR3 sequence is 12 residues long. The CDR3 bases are TGTGCCACCAGCAGAGATTCTGGGCTAGCGCACTTC. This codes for CATSRDSGLAHF.

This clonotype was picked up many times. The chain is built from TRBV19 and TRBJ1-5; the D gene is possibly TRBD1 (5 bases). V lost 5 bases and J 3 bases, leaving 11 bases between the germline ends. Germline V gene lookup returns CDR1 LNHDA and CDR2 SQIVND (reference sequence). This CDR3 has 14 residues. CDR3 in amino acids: CASSRDRYNQPQHF. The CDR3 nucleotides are TGTGCCAGTAGTCGGGACCGCTACAATCAGCCCCAGCATTTT.

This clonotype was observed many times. The CDR3, as DNA: TGCAGTGTCAAAAAGGAGGTATACGAGCAGTACTTC. Translated: CSVKKEVYEQYF. V and J are TRBV20-1 and TRBJ2-7; the D gene is possibly TRBD2 (5 bases). Germline V gene lookup returns CDR1 DFQATT and CDR2 SNEGSKA (reference sequence). The length of the CDR3 is 12 residues. V lost 7 bases and J 4 bases, leaving 14 bases between the germline ends.

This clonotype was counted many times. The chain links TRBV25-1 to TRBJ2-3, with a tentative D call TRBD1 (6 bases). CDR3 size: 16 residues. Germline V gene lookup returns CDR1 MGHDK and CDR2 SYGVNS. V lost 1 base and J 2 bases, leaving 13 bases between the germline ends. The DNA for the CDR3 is TGTGCCAGCAGTGAATTTGCCAGGGACAACACAGATACGCAGTATTTT. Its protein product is CASSEFARDNTDTQYF.